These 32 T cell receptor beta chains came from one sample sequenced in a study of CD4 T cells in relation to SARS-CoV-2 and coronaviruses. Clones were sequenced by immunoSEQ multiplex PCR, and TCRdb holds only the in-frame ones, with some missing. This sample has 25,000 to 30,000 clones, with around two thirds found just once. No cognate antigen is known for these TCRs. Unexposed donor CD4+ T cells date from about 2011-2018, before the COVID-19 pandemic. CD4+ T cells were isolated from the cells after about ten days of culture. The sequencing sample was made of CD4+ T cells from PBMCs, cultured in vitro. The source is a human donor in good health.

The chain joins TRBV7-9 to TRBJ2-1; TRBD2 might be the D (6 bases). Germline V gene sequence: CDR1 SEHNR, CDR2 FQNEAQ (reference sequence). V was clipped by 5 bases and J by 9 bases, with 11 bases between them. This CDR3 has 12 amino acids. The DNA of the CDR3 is TGTGCCAGCAGCCAAGGGAGGTTTGAGCAGTTCTTC. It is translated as CASSQGRFEQFF.

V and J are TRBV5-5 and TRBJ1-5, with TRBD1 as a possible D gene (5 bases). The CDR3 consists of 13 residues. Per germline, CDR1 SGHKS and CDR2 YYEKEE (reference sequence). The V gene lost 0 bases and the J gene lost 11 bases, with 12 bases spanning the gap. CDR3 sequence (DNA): TGTGCCAGCAGCTTGGATGCCGGGGCGGCCCAGCATTTT. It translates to CASSLDAGAAQHF.

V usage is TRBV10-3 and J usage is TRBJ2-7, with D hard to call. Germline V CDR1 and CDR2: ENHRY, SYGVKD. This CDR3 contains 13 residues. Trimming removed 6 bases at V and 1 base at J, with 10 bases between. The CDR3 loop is CAISPGRSYEQYF. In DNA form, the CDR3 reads TGTGCCATCAGCCCTGGGCGGTCCTACGAGCAGTACTTC.

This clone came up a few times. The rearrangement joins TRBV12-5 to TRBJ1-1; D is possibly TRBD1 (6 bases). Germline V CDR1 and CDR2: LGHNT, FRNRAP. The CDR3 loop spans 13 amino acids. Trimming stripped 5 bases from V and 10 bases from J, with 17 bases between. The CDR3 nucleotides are TGTGCTAGTGGTGGCGAGGGGGGGTTGGGAGCTTTCTTT. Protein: CASGGEGGLGAFF. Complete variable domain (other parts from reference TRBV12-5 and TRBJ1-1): DARVTQTPRHKVTEMGQEVTMRCQPILGHNTVFWYRQTMMQGLELLAYFRNRAPLDDSGMPKDRFSAEMPDATLATLKIQPSEPRDSAVYFCASGGEGGLGAFFGQGTRLTVV.

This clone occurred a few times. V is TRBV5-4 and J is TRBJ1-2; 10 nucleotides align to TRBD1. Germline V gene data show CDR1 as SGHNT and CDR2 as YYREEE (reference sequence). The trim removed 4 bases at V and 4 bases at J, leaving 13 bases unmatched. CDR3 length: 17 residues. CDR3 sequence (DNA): TGTGCCAGCAGCCATAAAACGACAGGGGGCATAGGCTATGGCTACACCTTC. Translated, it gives CASSHKTTGGIGYGYTF.

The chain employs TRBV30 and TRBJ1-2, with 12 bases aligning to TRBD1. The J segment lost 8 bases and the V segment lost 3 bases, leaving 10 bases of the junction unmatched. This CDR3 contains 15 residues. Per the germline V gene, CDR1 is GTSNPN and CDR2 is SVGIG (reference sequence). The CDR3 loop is CAWRRPGQGASGYTF. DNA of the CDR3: TGTGCCTGGAGAAGACCGGGACAGGGGGCCTCCGGCTACACCTTC.

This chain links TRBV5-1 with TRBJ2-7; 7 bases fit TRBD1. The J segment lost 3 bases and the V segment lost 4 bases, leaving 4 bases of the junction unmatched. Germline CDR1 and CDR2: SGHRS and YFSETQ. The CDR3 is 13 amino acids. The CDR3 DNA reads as TGCGCCAGCAGCCCGGGACAGAGCTACGAGCAGTACTTC. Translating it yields CASSPGQSYEQYF.

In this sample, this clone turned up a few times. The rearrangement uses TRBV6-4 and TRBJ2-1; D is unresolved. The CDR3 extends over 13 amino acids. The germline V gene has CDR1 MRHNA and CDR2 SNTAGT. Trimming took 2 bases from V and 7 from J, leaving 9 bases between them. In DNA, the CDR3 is TGTGCCAGCAGTGACGGGAACAATAATGAGCAGTTCTTC. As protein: CASSDGNNNEQFF.

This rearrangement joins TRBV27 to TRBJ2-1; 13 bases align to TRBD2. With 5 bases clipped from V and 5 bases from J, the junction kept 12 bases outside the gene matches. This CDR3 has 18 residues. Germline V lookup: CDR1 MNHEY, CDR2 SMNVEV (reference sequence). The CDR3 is CASSRTSGSNGLNNEQFF. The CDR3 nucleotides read TGTGCCAGCAGTCGGACTAGCGGGAGTAATGGGTTGAACAATGAGCAGTTCTTC.

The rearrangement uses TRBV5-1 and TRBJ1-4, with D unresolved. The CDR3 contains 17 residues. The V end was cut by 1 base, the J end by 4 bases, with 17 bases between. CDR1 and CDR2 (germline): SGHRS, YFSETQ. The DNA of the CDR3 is TGCGCCAGCAGCTTGAACGCCGCGGGGAGCCGTAATGAAAAACTGTTTTTT. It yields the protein CASSLNAAGSRNEKLFF.

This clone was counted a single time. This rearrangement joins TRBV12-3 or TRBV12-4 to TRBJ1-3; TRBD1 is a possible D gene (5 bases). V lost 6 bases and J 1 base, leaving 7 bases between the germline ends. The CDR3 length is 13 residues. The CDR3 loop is CASRGVSGNTIYF. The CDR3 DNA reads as TGTGCCAGCAGGGGGGTGTCTGGAAACACCATATATTTT.

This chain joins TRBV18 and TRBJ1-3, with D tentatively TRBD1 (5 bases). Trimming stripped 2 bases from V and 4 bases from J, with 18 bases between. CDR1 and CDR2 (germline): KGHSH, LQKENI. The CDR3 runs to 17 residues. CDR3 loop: CASSPSGGPGAGNTIYF. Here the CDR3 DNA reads TGTGCCAGCTCACCAAGTGGAGGTCCCGGGGCCGGAAACACCATATATTTT.

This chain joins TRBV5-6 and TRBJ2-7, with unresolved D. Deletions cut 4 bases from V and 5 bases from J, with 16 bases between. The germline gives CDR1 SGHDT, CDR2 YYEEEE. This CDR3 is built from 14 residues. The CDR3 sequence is CASSKGYRIHEQYF. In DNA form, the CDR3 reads TGTGCCAGCAGCAAGGGATACCGTATCCACGAGCAGTACTTC.

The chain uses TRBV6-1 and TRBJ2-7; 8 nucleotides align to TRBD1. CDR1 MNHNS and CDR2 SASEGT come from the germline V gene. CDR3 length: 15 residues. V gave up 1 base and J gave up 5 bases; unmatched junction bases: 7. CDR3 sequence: CASSEVTGGWDEQYF. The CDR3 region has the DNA TGTGCCAGCAGTGAAGTTACAGGGGGATGGGACGAGCAGTACTTC.

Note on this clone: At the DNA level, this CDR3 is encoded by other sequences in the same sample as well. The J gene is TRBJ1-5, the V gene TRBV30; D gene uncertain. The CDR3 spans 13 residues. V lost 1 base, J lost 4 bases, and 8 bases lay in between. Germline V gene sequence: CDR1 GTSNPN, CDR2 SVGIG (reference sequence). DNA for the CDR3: TGTGCCTGGAGTGGAACTGGGAATCAGCCCCAGCATTTT. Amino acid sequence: CAWSGTGNQPQHF.

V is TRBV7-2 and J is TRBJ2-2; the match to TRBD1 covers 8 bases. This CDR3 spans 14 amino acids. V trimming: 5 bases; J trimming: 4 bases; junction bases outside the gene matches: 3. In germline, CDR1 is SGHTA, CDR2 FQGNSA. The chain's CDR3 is CASSRDRTTGELFF. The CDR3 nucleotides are TGTGCCAGCAGCCGGGACAGGACCACCGGGGAGCTGTTTTTT.

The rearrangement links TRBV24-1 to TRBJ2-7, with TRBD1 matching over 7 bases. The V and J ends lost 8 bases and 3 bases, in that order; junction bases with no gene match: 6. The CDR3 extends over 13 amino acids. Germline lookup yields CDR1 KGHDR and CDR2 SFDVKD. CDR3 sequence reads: CATIRGQSYEQYF. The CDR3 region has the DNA TGTGCCACCATTAGGGGACAGAGCTACGAGCAGTACTTC.

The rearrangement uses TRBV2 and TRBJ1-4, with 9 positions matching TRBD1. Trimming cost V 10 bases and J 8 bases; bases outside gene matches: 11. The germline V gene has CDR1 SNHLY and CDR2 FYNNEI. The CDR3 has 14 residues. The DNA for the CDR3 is TGTGCCACGTGGGAGGGACAGGGTTCAGAAAAACTGTTTTTT. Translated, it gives CATWEGQGSEKLFF.

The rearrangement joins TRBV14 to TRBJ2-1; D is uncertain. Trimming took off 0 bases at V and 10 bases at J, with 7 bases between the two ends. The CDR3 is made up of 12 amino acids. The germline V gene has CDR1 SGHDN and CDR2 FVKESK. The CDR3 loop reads CASSQEAIEQFF. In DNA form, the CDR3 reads TGTGCCAGCAGCCAAGAAGCAATAGAGCAGTTCTTC.

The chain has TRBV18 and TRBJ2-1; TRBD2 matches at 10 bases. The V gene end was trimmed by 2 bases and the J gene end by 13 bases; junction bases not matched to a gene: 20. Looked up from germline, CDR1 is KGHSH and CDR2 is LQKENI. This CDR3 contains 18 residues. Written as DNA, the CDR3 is TGTGCCAGCTCACCAGAGTCTAGCGGGAGTTCGTTAAGGAGGGGTCAGTTCTTC. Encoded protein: CASSPESSGSSLRRGQFF.

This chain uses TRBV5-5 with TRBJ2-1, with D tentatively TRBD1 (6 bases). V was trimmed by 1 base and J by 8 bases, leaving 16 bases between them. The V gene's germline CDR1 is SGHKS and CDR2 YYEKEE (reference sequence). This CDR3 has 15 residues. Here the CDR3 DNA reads TGTGCCAGCAGCTTGTCGCACAGGGTTTGGGATGAGCAGTTCTTC. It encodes CASSLSHRVWDEQFF.

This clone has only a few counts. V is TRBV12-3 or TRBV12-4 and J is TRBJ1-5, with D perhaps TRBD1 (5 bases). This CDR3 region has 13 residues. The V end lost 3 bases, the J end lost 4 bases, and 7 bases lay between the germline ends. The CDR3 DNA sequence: TGTGCCAGCAGTTTTTCAGGGAATCAGCCCCAGCATTTT. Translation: CASSFSGNQPQHF.

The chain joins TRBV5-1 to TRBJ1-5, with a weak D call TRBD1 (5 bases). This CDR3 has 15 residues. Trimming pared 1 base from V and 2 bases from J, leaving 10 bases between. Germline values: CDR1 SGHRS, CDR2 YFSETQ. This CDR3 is CASSLLQEGNQPQHF. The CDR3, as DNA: TGCGCCAGCAGCTTGTTACAGGAGGGCAATCAGCCCCAGCATTTT.

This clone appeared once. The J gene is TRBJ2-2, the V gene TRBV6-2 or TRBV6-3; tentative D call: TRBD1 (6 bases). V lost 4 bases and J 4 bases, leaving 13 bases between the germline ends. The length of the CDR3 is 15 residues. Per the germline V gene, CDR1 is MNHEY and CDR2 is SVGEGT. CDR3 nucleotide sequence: TGTGCCAGCAGTTCCCAGGGGTTAGGCACCGGGGAGCTGTTTTTT. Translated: CASSSQGLGTGELFF.

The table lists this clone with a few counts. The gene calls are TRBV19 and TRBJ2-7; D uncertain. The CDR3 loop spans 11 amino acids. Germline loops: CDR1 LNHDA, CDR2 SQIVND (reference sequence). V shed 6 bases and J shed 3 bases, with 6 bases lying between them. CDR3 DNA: TGTGCCAGTAGGGGGTTCTACGAGCAGTACTTC. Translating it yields CASRGFYEQYF. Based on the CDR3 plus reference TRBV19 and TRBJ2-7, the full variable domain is DGGITQSPKYLFRKEGQNVTLSCEQNLNHDAMYWYRQDPGQGLRLIYYSQIVNDFQKGDIAEGYSVSREKKESFPLTVTSAQKNPTAFYLCASRGFYEQYFGPGTRLTVT.

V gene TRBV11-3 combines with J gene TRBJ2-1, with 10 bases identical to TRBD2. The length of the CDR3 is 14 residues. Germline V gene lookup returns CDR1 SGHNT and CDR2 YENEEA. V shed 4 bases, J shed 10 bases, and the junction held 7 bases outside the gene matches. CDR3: CASSSPSGSREQFF. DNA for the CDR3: TGTGCCAGCAGCTCTCCTAGCGGGAGTCGGGAGCAGTTCTTC.

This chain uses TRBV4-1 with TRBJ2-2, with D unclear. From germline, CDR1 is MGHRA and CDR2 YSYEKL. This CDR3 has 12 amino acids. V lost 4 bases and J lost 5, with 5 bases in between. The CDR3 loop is CASSRGTGELFF. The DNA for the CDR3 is TGCGCCAGCAGCCGAGGAACCGGGGAGCTGTTTTTT.

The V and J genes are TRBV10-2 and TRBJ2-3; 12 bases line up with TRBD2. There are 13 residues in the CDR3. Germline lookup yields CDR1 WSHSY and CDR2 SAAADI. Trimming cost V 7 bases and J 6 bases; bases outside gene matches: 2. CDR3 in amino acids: CASTGTSGDTQYF. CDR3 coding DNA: TGCGCCAGCACCGGGACTAGCGGGGATACGCAGTATTTT.

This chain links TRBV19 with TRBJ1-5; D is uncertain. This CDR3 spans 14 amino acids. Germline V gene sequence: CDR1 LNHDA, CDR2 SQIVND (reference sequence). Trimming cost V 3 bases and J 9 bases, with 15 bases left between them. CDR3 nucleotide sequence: TGTGCCAGTAGTATTAAGGCAGGCCTTGGGCCCCAGCATTTT. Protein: CASSIKAGLGPQHF.

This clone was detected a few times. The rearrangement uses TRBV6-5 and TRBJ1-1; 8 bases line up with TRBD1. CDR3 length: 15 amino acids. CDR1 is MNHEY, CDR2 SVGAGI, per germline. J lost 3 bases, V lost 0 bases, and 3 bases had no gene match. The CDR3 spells CASSYSTGVDTEAFF. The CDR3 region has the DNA TGTGCCAGCAGTTACTCGACAGGGGTGGACACTGAAGCTTTCTTT.

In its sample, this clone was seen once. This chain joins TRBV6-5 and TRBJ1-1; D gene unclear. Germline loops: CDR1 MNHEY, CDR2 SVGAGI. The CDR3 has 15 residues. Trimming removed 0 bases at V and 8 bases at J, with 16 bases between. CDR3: CASSYSGRSLREAFF. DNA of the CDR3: TGTGCCAGCAGTTACTCGGGGAGGTCCCTTAGGGAAGCTTTCTTT.

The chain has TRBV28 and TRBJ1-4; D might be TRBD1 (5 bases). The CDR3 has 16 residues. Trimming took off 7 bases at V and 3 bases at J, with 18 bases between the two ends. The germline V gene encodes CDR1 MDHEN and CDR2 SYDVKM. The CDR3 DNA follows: TGTGCCAGCAATCCCCAGGGAGAGGTGCCTAATGAAAAACTGTTTTTT. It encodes CASNPQGEVPNEKLFF.